This T cell receptor beta chain was retrieved from a study of blood T cell repertoires in COVID-19. Study details: The United States, Italy and Spain provided the acute and convalescent COVID-19 samples. T cells, B-cell-depleted T cells, or PBMCs supplied cDNA or gDNA.

Cohorts were assigned according to the clinical history that participants reported. The table came from immunoSEQ multiplex PCR; TCRdb's copy has only in-frame clones and leaves some out. The sample lists roughly 260,000 clones; around 90% were seen once. Specimen: PBMCs or T cells enriched from blood (not recorded which). The TCR was taken from a human donor in a cohort exposed to, infected with or recovered from COVID-19 (not recorded which). The donor label of this sample is uncertain.

CDR3 region: CASSVDLGGEARNEQFF. The CDR3, as DNA: TGTGCCAGCAGCGTAGACCTGGGAGGGGAAGCTCGGAATGAGCAGTTCTTC. The J gene is TRBJ2-1, the V gene TRBV9; the match to TRBD2 covers 7 bases. The CDR3 has 17 amino acids. Germline V lookup: CDR1 SGDLS, CDR2 YYNGEE. Trimming removed 0 bases from V and 7 bases from J; junction bases left unmatched: 13.